The subject of this entry is one T cell receptor (beta chain). The data belong to a study of blood T cell repertoires in COVID-19. Study details: Sites across the United States, Italy and Spain contributed samples from acute and convalescent COVID-19. T cells, B-cell-depleted T cells, or PBMCs provided the cDNA or gDNA that served as material.

Repertoires were generated with immunoSEQ multiplex PCR, while TCRdb's copy carries only in-frame clones and drops some. The repertoire holds approximately 150,000 clones, with 84% as singletons. V was shortened by 3 bases and J by 7 bases, with 12 bases between the two germline ends. Germline V lookup: CDR1 ENHRY, CDR2 SYGVKD. The CDR3 has 13 residues. This clonotype originated in a man in his 60s with active or convalescent COVID-19. V is TRBV10-3 and J is TRBJ1-2; D uncertain. The sample taken for sequencing was peripheral blood. DNA of the CDR3: TGTGCCATCAGTGATCAGGAGGGTGGTGGCTACACCTTC. Protein product: CAISDQEGGGYTF.